The next 9 T cell receptor beta chains were all read from a single sample in a study of cytomegalovirus exposure and HLA in healthy donors. The PCR employed 60 Vbeta primers together with 13 Jbeta primers. Sequenced by immunoSEQ multiplex PCR; TCRdb stores in-frame clones only, minus some. The sample contains under 200,000 clones, around 81% of which appear only once. Sequenced material: PBMCs. The source is a man aged 40-50 years in good health and CMV-seronegative.

This clone was seen once. This chain uses TRBV9 with TRBJ2-6; 10 bases line up with TRBD1. Germline V lookup: CDR1 SGDLS, CDR2 YYNGEE. J gave up 4 bases and V 4 bases, and 8 bases lay outside the gene matches. The CDR3 spans 17 residues. CDR3 sequence reads: CASSPGTGVSGANVLTF. In nucleotides, the CDR3 is TGTGCCAGCAGCCCCGGGACAGGGGTGTCGGGGGCCAACGTCCTGACTTTC.

On this clone: Other DNA variants within this sample encode the same CDR3. The J gene is TRBJ2-7, the V gene TRBV6-5, with D maybe TRBD2 (5 bases). This CDR3 spans 13 amino acids. V was clipped by 5 bases and J by 0 bases, with 8 bases between them. Per the germline V gene, CDR1 is MNHEY and CDR2 is SVGAGI. The CDR3 nucleotides read TGTGCCAGCAGTCGGGGTAGCTCCTACGAGCAGTACTTC. The encoded protein is CASSRGSSYEQYF.

The rearrangement uses TRBV27 and TRBJ2-1, with D possibly TRBD2 on 5 matching bases. Germline V gives CDR1 MNHEY, CDR2 SMNVEV (reference sequence). Deletions cut 3 bases from V and 10 bases from J, with 22 bases between. The CDR3 consists of 16 residues. CDR3 sequence: CASSLRGDLLIAEQFF. CDR3 bases: TGTGCCAGCAGTTTGAGAGGTGACTTATTAATAGCGGAGCAGTTCTTC.

The CDR3 DNA reads TGCGCCAGCAGCTTGTCTCTAGCTAGCACAGATACGCAGTATTTT. This gives the protein CASSLSLASTDTQYF. The chain recombines TRBV5-1 with TRBJ2-3; tentative D call: TRBD2 (5 bases). Trimming stripped 1 base from V and 0 bases from J, with 9 bases between. The CDR3 extends over 15 amino acids. Germline V lookup: CDR1 SGHRS, CDR2 YFSETQ. The entire variable domain, with the rest obtained from reference TRBV5-1 and TRBJ2-3, is as follows: KAGVTQTPRYLIKTRGQQVTLSCSPISGHRSVSWYQQTPGQGLQFLFEYFSETQRNKGNFPGRFSGRQFSNSRSEMNVSTLELGDSALYLCASSLSLASTDTQYFGPGTRLTVL.

In its sample, this clone was seen a few times. The same CDR3 can be traced to other DNA sequences in this sample. The chain couples TRBV5-1 to TRBJ2-5; no firm D call. The CDR3 extends over 13 amino acids. Germline loops: CDR1 SGHRS, CDR2 YFSETQ. V lost 1 base and J 2 bases, leaving 6 bases between the germline ends. CDR3 protein: CASSLTAQETQYF. The DNA for the CDR3 is TGCGCCAGCAGCTTGACAGCTCAAGAGACCCAGTACTTC. Combining the CDR3 with reference TRBV5-1 and TRBJ2-5 gives the whole variable domain KAGVTQTPRYLIKTRGQQVTLSCSPISGHRSVSWYQQTPGQGLQFLFEYFSETQRNKGNFPGRFSGRQFSNSRSEMNVSTLELGDSALYLCASSLTAQETQYFGPGTRLLVL.

The J gene is TRBJ1-4, the V gene TRBV4-1; no clear D gene. V was cut by 4 bases and J by 4 bases, with 19 bases left in between. The length of the CDR3 is 17 residues. In germline, CDR1 is MGHRA, CDR2 YSYEKL. The chain's CDR3 is CASSPTPGIEGNEKLFF. The CDR3 coding sequence is TGCGCCAGCAGCCCGACCCCGGGTATTGAGGGTAATGAAAAACTGTTTTTT.

This clone appeared a few times. The chain uses TRBV15 and TRBJ2-7; 10 bases fit TRBD2. Germline values: CDR1 LNHNV, CDR2 YYDKDF (reference sequence). The V and J ends lost 6 bases and 5 bases, in that order; junction bases with no gene match: 7. CDR3 size: 14 residues. CDR3 protein: CATRGTSGIDEQYF. The CDR3 DNA is TGTGCCACCAGGGGTACTAGCGGGATCGACGAGCAGTACTTC.

The CDR3 loop reads CASSPLPSGVSSGANVLTF. For the CDR3, the DNA is TGTGCCAGCTCACCATTGCCTAGCGGGGTGAGCTCTGGGGCCAACGTCCTGACTTTC. The genes are TRBV18 and TRBJ2-6; TRBD2 agrees at 9 bases. This CDR3 is 19 amino acids long. Germline CDR1 KGHSH, CDR2 LQKENI. The V and J ends lost 2 bases and 0 bases, in that order; junction bases with no gene match: 8.

This sequence joins TRBV4-1 and TRBJ2-7, with 8 positions matching TRBD2. The germline V gene encodes CDR1 MGHRA and CDR2 YSYEKL. The CDR3 has 16 residues. Trimming at V came to 0 bases and at J to 4 bases, leaving 8 bases not matched to a gene. The CDR3 sequence: CASSQDPLAGGYEQYF. In DNA form, the CDR3 reads TGCGCCAGCAGCCAAGATCCGCTAGCGGGCGGTTACGAGCAGTACTTC.